The clone carrying this T cell receptor beta chain was picked up a small number of times. The antigen is unknown. The record originates from a study of blood T cells in healthy people across ages. Points from the study as a whole: What prevented conclusive comparison of naive and antigen-experienced cells was that PBMCs were unsorted. There were more naive CD4+ cells and higher diversity in long-lived donors than in aged donors.

Alongside a J-beta primer mix, a sample-barcoded 5' primer served in a second PCR lasting about 7 to 11 cycles. One entry per CDR3 protein results from TCRdb running MiXCR on the 5' RACE reads. The table lists roughly 800,000 distinct CDR3 sequences, roughly 24% of them singletons. The CDR3 covers 16 residues. Germline trimming cut 6 bases from V and 5 bases from J; bases unmatched to any gene: 10. Germline V lookup: CDR1 MDHEN, CDR2 SYDVKM. These data were also reused for a study on T cells of mothers and their children. That study reports: Donation involved three healthy Caucasian mothers and the six children that they had. There were over 9.5 million TCR beta CDR3 reads from each mother and about 3 million from each child.

Specimen: blood. The receptor was isolated from a boy aged 5-17 years in good health. The chain uses TRBV28 and TRBJ2-5; the match to TRBD2 covers 12 bases. CDR3 DNA sequence: TGTGCCAGCAGCCCCCGAACCCTAGCGGGGGGGGAGACCCAGTACTTC. Protein: CASSPRTLAGGETQYF.